A single sample is the source of the 6 T cell receptor beta chains below, sequenced in a study of cytomegalovirus exposure and HLA in healthy donors. Amplification used 60 Vbeta primers and 13 Jbeta primers. Produced via immunoSEQ multiplex PCR; TCRdb's table is partial and in-frame only. The table lists 150,000 to 170,000 clones, approximately 80% of them singletons. Sequencing input: PBMCs. The receptors derive from a man in his thirties or forties in good health and CMV-seropositive.

The gene calls are TRBV28 and TRBJ2-7; 10 nucleotides align to TRBD1. With 6 bases clipped from V and 1 base from J, the junction kept 6 bases outside the gene matches. The germline V gene has CDR1 MDHEN and CDR2 SYDVKM. The CDR3 totals 15 residues. The CDR3 region has the DNA TGTGCCAGCAGGGGAGGGGACAGGGGTTCCTACGAGCAGTACTTC. It translates to CASRGGDRGSYEQYF.

The V and J genes are TRBV9 and TRBJ2-1; TRBD2 aligns across 8 bases. CDR1 is SGDLS and CDR2 is YYNGEE in the germline V gene. V lost 0 bases and J lost 4; bases outside the gene matches: 12. The CDR3 spans 18 residues. The CDR3 DNA follows: TGTGCCAGCAGCGTAGCGGCATTCCTCGCGGGAGGATACAATGAGCAGTTCTTC. Residues: CASSVAAFLAGGYNEQFF.

The rearrangement joins TRBV5-1 to TRBJ2-1; 9 bases align to TRBD2. Germline CDR1 SGHRS, CDR2 YFSETQ. The CDR3 covers 14 residues. V lost 4 bases to trimming and J lost 8 bases; unmatched junction nucleotides: 7. Written as DNA, the CDR3 is TGCGCCAGCAGCCCGGGACTAGCTACCGATGAGCAGTTCTTC. Protein sequence: CASSPGLATDEQFF.

The chain links TRBV7-9 to TRBJ2-3; D is perhaps TRBD2 (5 bases). This CDR3 has 12 residues. In germline, CDR1 is SEHNR, CDR2 FQNEAQ (reference sequence). V was pared by 5 bases and J by 7 bases, with 10 bases between. CDR3 bases: TGTGCCAGCAGCCCCGGACTGTATACGCAGTATTTT. Residues: CASSPGLYTQYF. Based on the CDR3 plus reference TRBV7-9 and TRBJ2-3, the full variable domain is DTGVSQNPRHKITKRGQNVTFRCDPISEHNRLYWYRQTLGQGPEFLTYFQNEAQLEKSRLLSDRFSAERPKGSFSTLEIQRTEQGDSAMYLCASSPGLYTQYFGPGTRLTVL.

V usage is TRBV10-3 and J usage is TRBJ2-2; tentatively, D is TRBD2 (5 bases). The CDR3 has 12 amino acids. CDR1 and CDR2 from the germline V gene are ENHRY and SYGVKD. Trimming took 5 bases from V and 7 from J, leaving 8 bases between them. The CDR3 is CAISTDYGELFF. CDR3 sequence (DNA): TGTGCCATCAGTACTGACTACGGGGAGCTGTTTTTT.

This clone was recorded once. The CDR3 region has the DNA TGTGCCAGCAGCCCGACCTCAGGGACAGATACGCAGTATTTT. It specifies CASSPTSGTDTQYF. The chain combines TRBV11-2 with TRBJ2-3; D may be TRBD1 (5 bases). Germline-derived CDR1 and CDR2 are SGHAT and FQNNGV. The CDR3 covers 14 residues. V lost 5 bases, J lost 3 bases, and 12 bases lay in between.